Listed here is a single TCR beta chain. This clonotype appeared a few times. There is no known antigen for this receptor. Base qualities were left out, and no much larger clone turns up one base away. This sample is drawn from a study of human T cells and chemical hapten exposure (TCRdb year 2021). Regarding the complete study: For sensitization, 2% DPC in acetone was applied to an approximately 2 cm by approximately 2 cm area of upper inner arm skin. Libraries were pooled for sequencing, and per-sample TCR yields varied mainly because of small differences in library volumes within the pool. This study followed changes in the peripheral blood TCR repertoire in vivo during primary and secondary sensitization of alopecia patients to the hapten diphenylcyclopropenone (DPC). Alopecia areata with under or over 50% scalp involvement, alopecia totalis and alopecia universalis were represented in the patient cohort, which was mostly female. Blood samples were taken from patients before sensitization (week 0) and at 2, 6 and about 24 weeks after DPC sensitization. Patch tests used Finn chambers with 0.01% DPC on the upper back, scored after 6 days by International Contact Dermatitis Research Group standards. Patients additionally received weekly therapeutic DPC doses to the scalp throughout the roughly 23-week study period. Approximately 28 alopecia patients gave blood for TCR sequencing at one to four time points (pre-sensitization, 2, 6 and 24 weeks).

General findings and caveats noted by the study authors: A positive correlation was found between the number of PT1 expanded TCRs and patch test score, with significance reached at thresholds 8, 16 and 32 but not 4. After repeated subsampling, changes were observed in the strength of the expansion versus patch-test correlation and in the threshold at which the correlation became significant. DPC sensitization did not change the number of TCRs with a frequency above 1 in 1000, and there was no evidence of changes in global repertoire structure. Significantly more large CDR3 similarity clusters were formed by expanded TCRs than by pre-sensitization or healthy control sets, consistent with antigen-driven responses. Because all patients had alopecia, a presumed autoimmune disease, the immune response of the patients might differ from that of healthy individuals.

The CDR1 and CDR2 encoded by the germline V gene are MNHEY and SVGEGT. Ends trimmed: V by 6 bases, J by 2 bases; bases unmatched to a gene: 1. The CDR3 runs 16 residues from the cysteine to the phenylalanine. The DNA shown is the 48-base CDR3, in frame from base 1. The time point label of this sample denotes: patch test 2, 6 weeks after DPC sensitization. The treatment or condition label, read with the paper, signifies: therapeutic diphenylcyclopropenone sensitization with weekly scalp DPC. At each patch-test visit, blood was drawn before the patch test was applied. To be eligible, patients had to be aged 18 to 70, diagnosed with alopecia and judged suitable for DPC therapy, while pregnant patients were excluded. Total RNA was extracted from unfractionated whole blood collected in Tempus Blood RNA tubes. The protocol used for the library was RACE. TCRdb lists the instrument as NextSeq 500. During library preparation, unique molecular identifiers were attached to individual cDNA molecules so that TCRs could be counted in a quantitative, reproducible way. For every blood RNA sample, sequencing covered both the TCR alpha and TCR beta chains. Processing in the source paper ran as follows. Samples had a median of approximately 93,000 TCRs, with a range from about 20,000 to 690,600. The Decombinator software suite was used to annotate the V, J and CDR3 of the TCR reads. Every sample was subsampled to the same number of TCRs (28,000) for the PS versus PT1 abundance plots. TCRs were defined as expanded if absent before sensitization and observed at least eight times at the 2-week time point. TCRdb reran the public reads through fastp at Q25 and MiXCR, keeping productive beta chains. Each entry merges the rows of one CDR3 protein and shows their most common DNA and genes. V and J calls and clone size were set by TCRdb, not the authors. This sample is represented by approximately 350,000 distinct CDR3 sequences; nearly 6.5% of them were singletons. Of the sample, under 7% falls within the top ten clones.

The source is a woman aged 18-29 years with alopecia areata. Some clones in this sample may be carry-over from other donors' samples. The material sequenced was whole blood, taken in connection with sensitization to the hapten diphenylcyclopropenone (DPC). The chain was built from TRBV6-2 or TRBV6-3 and TRBJ2-1; 16 central nucleotides agree with TRBD2. The CDR3 is CASRGLAGGAYNEQFF. The bases read TGTGCCAGCAGGGGACTAGCGGGGGGGGCCTACAATGAGCAGTTCTTC.